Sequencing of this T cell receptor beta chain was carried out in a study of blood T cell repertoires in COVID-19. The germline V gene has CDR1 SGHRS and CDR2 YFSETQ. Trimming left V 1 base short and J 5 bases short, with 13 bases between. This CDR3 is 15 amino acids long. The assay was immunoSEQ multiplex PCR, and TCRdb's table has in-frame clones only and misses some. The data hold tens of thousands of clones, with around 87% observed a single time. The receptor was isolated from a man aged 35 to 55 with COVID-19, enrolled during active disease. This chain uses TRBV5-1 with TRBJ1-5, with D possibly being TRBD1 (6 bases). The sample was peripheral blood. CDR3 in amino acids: CASSLSGGDDQPQHF. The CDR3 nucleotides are TGCGCCAGCAGCTTGTCTGGGGGCGACGATCAGCCCCAGCATTTT.